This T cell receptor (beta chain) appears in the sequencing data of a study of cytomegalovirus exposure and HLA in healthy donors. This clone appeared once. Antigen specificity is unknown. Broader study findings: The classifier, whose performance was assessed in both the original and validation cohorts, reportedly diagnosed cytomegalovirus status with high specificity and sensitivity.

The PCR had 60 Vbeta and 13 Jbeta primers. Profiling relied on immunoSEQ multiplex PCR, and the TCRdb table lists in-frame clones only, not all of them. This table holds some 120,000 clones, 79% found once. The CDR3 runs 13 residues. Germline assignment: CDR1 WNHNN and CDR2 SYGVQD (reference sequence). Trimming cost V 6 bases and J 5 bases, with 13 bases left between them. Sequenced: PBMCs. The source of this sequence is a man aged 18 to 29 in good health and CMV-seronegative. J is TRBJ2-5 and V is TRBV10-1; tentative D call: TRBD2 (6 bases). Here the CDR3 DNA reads TGCGCCAGCAGCGTGACTAGTTTGGAGACCCAGTACTTC. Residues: CASSVTSLETQYF.